The present entry profiles one TCR beta chain with its context. Its specific antigen is unknown. Per-base quality was not reported, and no clone a single base away is much larger than it. Ficoll-Paque density gradient centrifugation was the method used to isolate PBMCs. This sample stems from a study of T-cell memory formation after mild COVID-19 (dated by TCRdb to 2020 to 2023). Background for the entire study: Most TCR sequence clusters were specific to one of the two donors. Two young, previously healthy adult volunteers, one female and one male, were included in the cohort. Longitudinal TCRalpha and TCRbeta repertoire sequencing tracked T-cell clones expanding and contracting after mild COVID-19 in a couple of donors. On the study overall, not on this receptor specifically: Clones contracting from day 15 to 85 had balanced CD4/CD8 phenotypes, while a second wave expanding from day 15 to 37 was biased towards CD4+. Contracting CD4+ clones turned up mainly in the CM and EM memory subsets, whereas EMRA was where CD8+ clones were enriched. Some responding clones were found in pre-infection memory, which suggests that pre-existing cross-reactive memory T cells took part in the SARS-CoV-2 response. Only a couple of mild cases were covered in the study, and larger cohorts including severe cases with pre-infection samples were considered necessary. The second-wave clones that peaked on day 37 were not confirmed to be SARS-CoV-2 specific.

Sequencing was carried out with an Illumina NovaSeq 6000. TCRalpha and TCRbeta cDNA libraries were constructed by 5'RACE with constant-segment primers, with sample barcodes and unique molecular identifiers being introduced. Trizol reagent was used to extract RNA from every sample. Amplification of the libraries took two PCR steps, and the second step added a second sample barcode plus Illumina TruSeq adapters. The libraries were sequenced on an Illumina NovaSeq using 2 x 150 bp paired-end reads. The paper's data handling went like this. Reads were demultiplexed and collapsed into UMI-guided consensus sequences with migec v1.2.7. Using mixcr v2.1.11, the UMI consensuses were aligned to TRA and TRB V and J templates and assembled into clonotypes. A clonotype was counted as expanded or contracted only when both edgeR and NoisET called the clonotype significant, with the noise models trained on biological replicates. edgeR calls used a false discovery rate-adjusted p below 0.01 and a log2 fold-change threshold of 1. PCA with hierarchical clustering of max-normalized trajectories of the 1000 most abundant clonotypes was used as exploratory dynamics analysis. Each responding clone was given a CD4 or CD8 phenotype based on the CD4+ and CD8+ repertoires, which had been sequenced separately. TCRdb reprocessing: public reads trimmed at Q25 with fastp, clones called with MiXCR, in-frame beta chains kept. Every entry covers one CDR3 protein and lists the most common genes and DNA from its rows. The V and J calls here are based on TCRdb, not the publication. The sample data list 250,000 to 350,000 distinct CDR3 sequences, and 15% to 20% of these were observed just once. Over 20% of the sample belongs to the ten largest clones.

From cysteine to phenylalanine, the CDR3 is 16 amino acids long. The CDR3 DNA has 48 bases and is translated from base 1. The germline ends are 15 bases apart after V is trimmed by 5 bases and J by 1 base. This chain joins TRBV12-3 or TRBV12-4 to TRBJ2-1, with TRBD2 tentatively as D gene (5 bases match). The receptor was derived from a man between 18 and 35 years old who had mild COVID-19 (a few samples of this study predate the infection). The sample titles of this study are shuffled in the database, so cell type and time point are left out; the donor was told from shared clones. Sequencing input: PBMCs or a T cell subset sorted from them (not recorded which). The bases are TGTGCCAGCAGTACCTCCTGGAGGTCTTCCTACAATGAGCAGTTCTTC. It codes for CASSTSWRSSYNEQFF.